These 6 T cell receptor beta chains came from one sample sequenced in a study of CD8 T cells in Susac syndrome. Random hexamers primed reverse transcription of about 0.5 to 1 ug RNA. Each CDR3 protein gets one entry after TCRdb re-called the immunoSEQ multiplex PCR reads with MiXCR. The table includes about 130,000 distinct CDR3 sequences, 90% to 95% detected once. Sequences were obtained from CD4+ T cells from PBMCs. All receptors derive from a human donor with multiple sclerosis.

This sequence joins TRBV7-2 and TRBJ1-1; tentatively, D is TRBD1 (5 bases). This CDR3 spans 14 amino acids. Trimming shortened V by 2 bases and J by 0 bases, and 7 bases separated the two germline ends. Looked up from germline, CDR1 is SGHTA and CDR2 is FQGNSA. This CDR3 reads CASSLRGLNTEAFF. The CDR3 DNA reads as TGTGCCAGCAGCTTAAGGGGCCTGAACACTGAAGCTTTCTTT. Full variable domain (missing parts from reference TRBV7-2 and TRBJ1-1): GAGVSQSPSNKVTEKGKDVELRCDPISGHTALYWYRQSLGQGLEFLIYFQGNSAPDKSGLPSDRFSAERTGGSVSTLTIQRTQQEDSAVYLCASSLRGLNTEAFFGQGTRLTVV.

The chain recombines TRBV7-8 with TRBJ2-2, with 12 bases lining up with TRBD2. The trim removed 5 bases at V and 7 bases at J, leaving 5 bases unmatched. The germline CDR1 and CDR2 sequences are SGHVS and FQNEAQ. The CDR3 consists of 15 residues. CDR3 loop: CASSPGTSGFGELFF. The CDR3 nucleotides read TGTGCCAGCAGCCCCGGGACTAGCGGGTTCGGGGAGCTGTTTTTT.

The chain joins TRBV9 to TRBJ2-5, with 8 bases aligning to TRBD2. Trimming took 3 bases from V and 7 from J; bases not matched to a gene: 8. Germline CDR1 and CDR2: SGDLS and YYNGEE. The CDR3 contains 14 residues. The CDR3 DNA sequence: TGTGCCAGCAGCGCGGGTAGCGGGGCGGGGACCCAGTACTTC. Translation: CASSAGSGAGTQYF.

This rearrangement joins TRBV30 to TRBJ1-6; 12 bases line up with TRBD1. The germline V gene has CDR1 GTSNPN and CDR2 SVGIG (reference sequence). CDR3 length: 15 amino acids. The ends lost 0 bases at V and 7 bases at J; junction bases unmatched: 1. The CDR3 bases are TGTGCCTGGAGTGTTGGGACAGGGGGCAATTCACCCCTCCACTTT. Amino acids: CAWSVGTGGNSPLHF.

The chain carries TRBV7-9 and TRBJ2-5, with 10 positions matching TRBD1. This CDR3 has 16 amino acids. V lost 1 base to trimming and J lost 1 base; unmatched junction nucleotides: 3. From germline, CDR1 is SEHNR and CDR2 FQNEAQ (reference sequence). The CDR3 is CASSLGDRGLQETQYF. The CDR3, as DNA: TGTGCCAGCAGCTTAGGGGACAGGGGACTCCAAGAGACCCAGTACTTC. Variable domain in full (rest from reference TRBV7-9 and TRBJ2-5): DTGVSQNPRHKITKRGQNVTFRCDPISEHNRLYWYRQTLGQGPEFLTYFQNEAQLEKSRLLSDRFSAERPKGSFSTLEIQRTEQGDSAMYLCASSLGDRGLQETQYFGPGTRLLVL.

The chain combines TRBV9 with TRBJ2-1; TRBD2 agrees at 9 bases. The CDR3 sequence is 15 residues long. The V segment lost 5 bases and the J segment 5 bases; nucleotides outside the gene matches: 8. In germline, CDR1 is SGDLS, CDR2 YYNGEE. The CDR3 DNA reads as TGTGCCAGCAGTCCCGGGGCTAGCGGGAACAATGAGCAGTTCTTC. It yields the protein CASSPGASGNNEQFF.